This TCR beta chain was sequenced in a study of cytomegalovirus exposure and HLA in healthy donors. The study, taken as a whole, reports: Whilst most TCR sequences proved rare, a subset of public TCRs occurred across many donors.

About this clone itself: Antigen unknown.

The CDR3 is made up of 13 amino acids. Sequenced by immunoSEQ multiplex PCR; TCRdb stores in-frame clones only, minus some. The repertoire consists of 150,000 to 200,000 clones, with more than 70% occurring once and the leading ten covering roughly 10%. V usage is TRBV21-1 and J usage is TRBJ2-5; the D call TRBD1 from the table was never checked on the DNA. TRBV21-1 is listed as a pseudogene. Sequences were obtained from PBMCs. The clonotype comes from a young man in good health and CMV-seropositive. The CDR3 region is CASSEGVQETQYF. CDR3 nucleotide sequence: TGTGCCAGCAGTGAGGGGGTCCAAGAGACCCAGTACTTC.